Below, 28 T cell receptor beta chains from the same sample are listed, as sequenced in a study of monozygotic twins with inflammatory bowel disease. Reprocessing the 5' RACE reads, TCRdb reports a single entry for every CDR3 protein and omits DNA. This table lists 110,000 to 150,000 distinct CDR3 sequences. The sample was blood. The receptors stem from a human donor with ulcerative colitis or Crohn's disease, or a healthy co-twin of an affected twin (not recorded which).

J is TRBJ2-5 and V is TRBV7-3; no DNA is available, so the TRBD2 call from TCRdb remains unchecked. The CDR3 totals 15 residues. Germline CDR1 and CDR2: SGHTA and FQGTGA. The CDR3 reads CASSDLAGAQETQYF.

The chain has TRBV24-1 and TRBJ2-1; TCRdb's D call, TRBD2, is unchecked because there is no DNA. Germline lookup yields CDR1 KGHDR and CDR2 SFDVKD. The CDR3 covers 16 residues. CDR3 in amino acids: CATSDWTSGHYNEQFF.

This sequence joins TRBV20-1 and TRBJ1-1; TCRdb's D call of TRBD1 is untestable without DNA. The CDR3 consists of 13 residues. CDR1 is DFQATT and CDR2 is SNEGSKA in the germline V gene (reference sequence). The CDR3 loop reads CSARDGTARGAFF.

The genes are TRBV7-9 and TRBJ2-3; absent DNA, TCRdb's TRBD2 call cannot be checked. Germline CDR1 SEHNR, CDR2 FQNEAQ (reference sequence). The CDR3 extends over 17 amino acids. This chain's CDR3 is CASSLAPGLAGTDTQYF. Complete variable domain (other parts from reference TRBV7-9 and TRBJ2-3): DTGVSQNPRHKITKRGQNVTFRCDPISEHNRLYWYRQTLGQGPEFLTYFQNEAQLEKSRLLSDRFSAERPKGSFSTLEIQRTEQGDSAMYLCASSLAPGLAGTDTQYFGPGTRLTVL.

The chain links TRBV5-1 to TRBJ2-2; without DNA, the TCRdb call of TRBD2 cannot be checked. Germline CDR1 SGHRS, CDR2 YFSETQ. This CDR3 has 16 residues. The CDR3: CASSQSGSWETGELFF.

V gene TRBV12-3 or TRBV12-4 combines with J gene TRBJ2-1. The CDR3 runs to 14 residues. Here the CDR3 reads CASSPPPGRNEQFF.

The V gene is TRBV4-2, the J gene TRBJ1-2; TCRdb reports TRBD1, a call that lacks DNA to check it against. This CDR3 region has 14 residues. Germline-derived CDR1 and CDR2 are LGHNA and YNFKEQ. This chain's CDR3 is CASSQERGMGGYTF.

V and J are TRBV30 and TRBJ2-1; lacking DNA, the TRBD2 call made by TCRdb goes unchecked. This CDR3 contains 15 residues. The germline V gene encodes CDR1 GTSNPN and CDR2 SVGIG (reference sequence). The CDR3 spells CAWSVASGLYNEQFF.

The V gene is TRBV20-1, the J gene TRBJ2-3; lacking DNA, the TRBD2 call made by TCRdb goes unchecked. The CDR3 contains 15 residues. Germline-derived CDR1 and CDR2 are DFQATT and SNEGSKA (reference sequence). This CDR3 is CSATPGLAVTDTQYF.

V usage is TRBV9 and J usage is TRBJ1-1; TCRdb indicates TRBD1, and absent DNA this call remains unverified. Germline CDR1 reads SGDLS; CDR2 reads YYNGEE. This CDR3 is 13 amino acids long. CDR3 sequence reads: CASSVAGDTEAFF.

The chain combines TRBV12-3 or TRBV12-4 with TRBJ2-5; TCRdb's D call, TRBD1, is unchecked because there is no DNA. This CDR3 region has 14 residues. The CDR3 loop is CASSRTGTGGGQYF.

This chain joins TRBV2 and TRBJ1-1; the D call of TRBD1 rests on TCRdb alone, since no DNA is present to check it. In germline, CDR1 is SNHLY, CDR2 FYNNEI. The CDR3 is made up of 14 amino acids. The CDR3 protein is CASSGEGLDTEAFF.

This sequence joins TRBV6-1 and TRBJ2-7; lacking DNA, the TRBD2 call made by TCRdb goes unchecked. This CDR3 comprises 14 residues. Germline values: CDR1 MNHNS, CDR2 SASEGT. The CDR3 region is CASRPGLAGNEQYF.

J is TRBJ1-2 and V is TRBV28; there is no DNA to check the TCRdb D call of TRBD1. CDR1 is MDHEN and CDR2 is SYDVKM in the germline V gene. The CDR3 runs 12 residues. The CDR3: CASYTRGYGYTF.

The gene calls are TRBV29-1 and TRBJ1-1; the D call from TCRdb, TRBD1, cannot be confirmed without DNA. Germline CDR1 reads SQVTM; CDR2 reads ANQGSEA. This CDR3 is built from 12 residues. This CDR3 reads CSVQGWAVEAFF.

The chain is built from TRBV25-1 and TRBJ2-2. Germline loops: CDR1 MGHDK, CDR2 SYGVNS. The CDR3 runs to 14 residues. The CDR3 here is CASSEWGNTGELFF.

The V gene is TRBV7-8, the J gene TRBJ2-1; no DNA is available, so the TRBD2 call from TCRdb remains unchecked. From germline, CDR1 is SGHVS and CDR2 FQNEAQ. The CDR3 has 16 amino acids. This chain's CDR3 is CASSSRLAGGGNEQFF.

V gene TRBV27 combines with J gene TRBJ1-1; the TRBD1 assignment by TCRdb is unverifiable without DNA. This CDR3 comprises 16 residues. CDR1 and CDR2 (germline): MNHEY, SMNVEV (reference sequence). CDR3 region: CASKLTTGQSNTEAFF.

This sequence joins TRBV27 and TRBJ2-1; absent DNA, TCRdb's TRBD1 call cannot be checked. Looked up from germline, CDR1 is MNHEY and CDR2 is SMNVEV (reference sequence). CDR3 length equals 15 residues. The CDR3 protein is CASSLGTVSYNEQFF.

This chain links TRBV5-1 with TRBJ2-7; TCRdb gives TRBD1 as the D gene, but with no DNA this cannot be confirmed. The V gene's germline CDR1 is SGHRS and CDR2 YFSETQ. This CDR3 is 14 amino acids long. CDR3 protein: CASSFTRDKGMRYF. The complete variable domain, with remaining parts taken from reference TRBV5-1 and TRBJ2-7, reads KAGVTQTPRYLIKTRGQQVTLSCSPISGHRSVSWYQQTPGQGLQFLFEYFSETQRNKGNFPGRFSGRQFSNSRSEMNVSTLELGDSALYLCASSFTRDKGMRYFGPGTRLTVT.

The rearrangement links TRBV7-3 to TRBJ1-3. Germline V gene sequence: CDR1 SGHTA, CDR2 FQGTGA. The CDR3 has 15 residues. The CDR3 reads CASSLEPSSGNTIYF.

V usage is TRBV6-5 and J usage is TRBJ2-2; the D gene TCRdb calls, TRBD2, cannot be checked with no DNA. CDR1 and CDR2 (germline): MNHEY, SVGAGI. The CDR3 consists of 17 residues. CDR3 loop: CASSYIPTGHNTGELFF.

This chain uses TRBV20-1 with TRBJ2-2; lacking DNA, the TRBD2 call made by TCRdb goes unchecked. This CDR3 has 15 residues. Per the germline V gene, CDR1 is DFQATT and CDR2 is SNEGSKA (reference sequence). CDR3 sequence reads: CSAISSGSSGGELFF.

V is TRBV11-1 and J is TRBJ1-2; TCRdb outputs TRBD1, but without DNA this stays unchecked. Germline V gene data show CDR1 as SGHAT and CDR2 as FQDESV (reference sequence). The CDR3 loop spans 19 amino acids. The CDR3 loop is CASSLVGRTDGIRNYGYTF.

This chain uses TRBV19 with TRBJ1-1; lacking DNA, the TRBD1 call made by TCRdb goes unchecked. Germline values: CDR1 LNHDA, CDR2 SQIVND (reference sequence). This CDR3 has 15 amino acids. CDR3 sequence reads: CASSIPSHGGTEAFF.

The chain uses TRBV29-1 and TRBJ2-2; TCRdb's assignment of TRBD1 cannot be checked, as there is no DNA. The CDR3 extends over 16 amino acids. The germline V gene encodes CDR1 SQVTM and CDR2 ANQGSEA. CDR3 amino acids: CSVEALGQRNTGELFF.

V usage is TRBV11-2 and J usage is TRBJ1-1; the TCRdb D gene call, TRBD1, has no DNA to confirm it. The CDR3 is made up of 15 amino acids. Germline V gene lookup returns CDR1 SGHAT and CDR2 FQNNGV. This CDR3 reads CASSLGQRMNTEAFF.

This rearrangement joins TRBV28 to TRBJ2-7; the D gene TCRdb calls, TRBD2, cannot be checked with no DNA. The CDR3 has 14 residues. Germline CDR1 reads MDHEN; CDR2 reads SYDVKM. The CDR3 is CASTVGLAPHEQYF.